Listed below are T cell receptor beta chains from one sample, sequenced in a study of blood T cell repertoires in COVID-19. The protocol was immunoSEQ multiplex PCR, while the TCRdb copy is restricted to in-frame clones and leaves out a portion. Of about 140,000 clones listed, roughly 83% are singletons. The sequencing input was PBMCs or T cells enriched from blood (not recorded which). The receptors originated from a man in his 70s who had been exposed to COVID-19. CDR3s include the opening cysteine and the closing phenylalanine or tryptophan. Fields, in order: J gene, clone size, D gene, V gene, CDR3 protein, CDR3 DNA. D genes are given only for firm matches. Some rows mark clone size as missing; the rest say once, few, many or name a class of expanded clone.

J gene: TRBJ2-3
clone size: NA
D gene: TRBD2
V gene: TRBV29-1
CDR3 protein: CSVEDRGVTTDTQYF
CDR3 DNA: TGCAGCGTTGAAGATCGGGGGGTTACCACAGATACGCAGTATTTT

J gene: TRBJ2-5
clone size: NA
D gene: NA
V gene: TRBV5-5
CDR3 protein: CASSPIAKGGQETQYF
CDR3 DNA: TGTGCCAGCAGCCCCATTGCGAAGGGGGGGCAAGAGACCCAGTACTTC

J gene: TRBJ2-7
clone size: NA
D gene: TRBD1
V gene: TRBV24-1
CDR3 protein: CATTKNGTGSYEQYF
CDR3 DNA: TGTGCCACCACCAAAAACGGGACAGGGTCCTACGAGCAGTACTTC

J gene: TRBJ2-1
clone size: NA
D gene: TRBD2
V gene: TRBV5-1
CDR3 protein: CASSPRGGGEQFF
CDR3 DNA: TGCGCCAGCAGCCCGCGGGGGGGCGGTGAGCAGTTCTTC

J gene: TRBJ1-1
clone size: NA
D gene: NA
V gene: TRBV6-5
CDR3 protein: CASREWNTEAFF
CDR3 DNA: TGTGCCTCCAGGGAATGGAACACTGAAGCTTTCTTT

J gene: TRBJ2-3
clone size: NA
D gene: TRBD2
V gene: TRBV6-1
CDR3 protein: CASSDLNLAGVVDTQYF
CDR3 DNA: TGTGCCAGCAGTGACTTGAACCTAGCGGGAGTAGTGGATACGCAGTATTTT

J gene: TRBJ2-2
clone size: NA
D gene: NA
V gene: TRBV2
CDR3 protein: CASLDRNALGNTGELFF
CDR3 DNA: TGTGCCAGCCTCGACAGAAACGCGCTGGGGAACACCGGGGAGCTGTTTTTT

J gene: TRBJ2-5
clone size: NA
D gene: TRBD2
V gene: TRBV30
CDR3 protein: CAWSSQISGTSGPKETQYF
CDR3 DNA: TGTGCCTGGAGCAGCCAAATCTCCGGGACTAGCGGGCCAAAAGAGACCCAGTACTTC

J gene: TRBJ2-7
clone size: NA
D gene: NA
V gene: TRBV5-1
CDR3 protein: CASSLDGTYEQYF
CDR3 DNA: TGCGCCAGCAGCTTGGACGGGACCTACGAGCAGTACTTC

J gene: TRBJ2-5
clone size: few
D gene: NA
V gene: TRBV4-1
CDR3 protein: CASSSDPPGALVETQYF
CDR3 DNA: TGCGCCAGCAGCTCCGACCCCCCGGGAGCCCTGGTAGAGACCCAGTACTTC

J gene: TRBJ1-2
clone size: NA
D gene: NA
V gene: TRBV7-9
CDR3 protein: CASSILSGTPQVGSYGYTF
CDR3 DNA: TGTGCCAGCAGCATCCTATCCGGGACACCCCAAGTAGGCAGCTATGGCTACACCTTC

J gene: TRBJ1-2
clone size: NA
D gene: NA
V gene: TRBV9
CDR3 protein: CASSWSIRESDGYTF
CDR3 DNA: TGTGCCAGCAGCTGGTCCATTAGGGAGTCGGATGGCTACACCTTC

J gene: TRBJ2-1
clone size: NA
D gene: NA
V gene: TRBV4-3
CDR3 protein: CASSQDPLGVRVTDEQFF
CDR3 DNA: TGCGCCAGCAGCCAAGATCCCCTCGGGGTTAGAGTCACGGATGAGCAGTTCTTC

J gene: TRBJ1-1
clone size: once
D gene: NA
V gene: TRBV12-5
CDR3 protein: CASGLVRGGNTEAFF
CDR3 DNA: TGTGCTAGTGGTTTGGTACGGGGAGGGAACACTGAAGCTTTCTTT

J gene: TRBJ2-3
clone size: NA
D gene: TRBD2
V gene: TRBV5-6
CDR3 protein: CASSFGIAGAPTDTQYF
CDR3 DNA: TGTGCCAGCAGCTTTGGGATAGCGGGCGCCCCCACAGATACGCAGTATTTT

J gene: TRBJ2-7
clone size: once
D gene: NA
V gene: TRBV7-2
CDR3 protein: CASSPSSYEQYF
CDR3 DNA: TGTGCCAGCAGCCCCAGCTCCTACGAGCAGTACTTC

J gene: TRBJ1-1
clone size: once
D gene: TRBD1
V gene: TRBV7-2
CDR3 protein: CASSRDRGTEAFF
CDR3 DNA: TGTGCCAGCAGCCGGGACAGGGGAACTGAAGCTTTCTTT

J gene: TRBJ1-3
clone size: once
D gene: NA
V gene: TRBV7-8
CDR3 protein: CASSRTASGNTIYF
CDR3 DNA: TGTGCCAGCAGCCGGACAGCCTCTGGAAACACCATATATTTT

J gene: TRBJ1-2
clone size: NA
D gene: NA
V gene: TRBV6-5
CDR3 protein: CASSYSAGGSGYTF
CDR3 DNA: TGTGCCAGCAGTTACTCTGCTGGAGGTAGCGGCTACACCTTC

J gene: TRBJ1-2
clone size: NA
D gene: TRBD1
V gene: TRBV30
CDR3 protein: CAWARDRMRGYTF
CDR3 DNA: TGTGCCTGGGCGAGGGACAGGATGCGAGGCTACACCTTC

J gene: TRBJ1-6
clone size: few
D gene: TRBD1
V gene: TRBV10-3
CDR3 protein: CAISRDREVGNSPLHF
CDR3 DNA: TGTGCCATAAGCCGGGACAGGGAGGTTGGAAATTCACCCCTCCACTTT

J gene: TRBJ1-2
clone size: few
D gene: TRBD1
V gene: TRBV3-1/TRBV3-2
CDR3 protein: CASSQRDRGRWGYTF
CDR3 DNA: TGTGCCAGCAGCCAACGGGACAGGGGGCGATGGGGCTACACCTTC

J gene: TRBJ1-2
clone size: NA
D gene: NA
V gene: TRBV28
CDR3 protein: CASREGTYYGYTF
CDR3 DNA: TGTGCCAGCAGGGAAGGGACATACTATGGCTACACCTTC

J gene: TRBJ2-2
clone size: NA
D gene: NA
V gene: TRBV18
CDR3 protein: CASSMWQENTGELFF
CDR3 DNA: TGTGCCAGCTCGATGTGGCAGGAGAACACCGGGGAGCTGTTTTTT

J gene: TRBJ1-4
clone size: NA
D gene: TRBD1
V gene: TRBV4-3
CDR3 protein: CASSQGPGQGTNEKLFF
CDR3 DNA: TGCGCCAGCAGCCAAGGGCCGGGACAGGGGACTAATGAAAAACTGTTTTTT

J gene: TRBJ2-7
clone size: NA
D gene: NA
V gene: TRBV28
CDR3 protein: CASSLSGPRGEQYF
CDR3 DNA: TGTGCCAGCAGTTTATCCGGGCCTCGGGGGGAGCAGTACTTC

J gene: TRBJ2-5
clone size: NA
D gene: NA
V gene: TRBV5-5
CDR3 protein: CASSLRSTADQETQYF
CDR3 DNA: TGTGCCAGCAGCTTAAGGTCGACAGCCGACCAAGAGACCCAGTACTTC

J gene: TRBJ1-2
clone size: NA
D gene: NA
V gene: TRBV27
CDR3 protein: CASSPRAAQGGYTF
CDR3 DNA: TGTGCCAGCAGCCCCAGGGCGGCGCAGGGGGGCTACACCTTC

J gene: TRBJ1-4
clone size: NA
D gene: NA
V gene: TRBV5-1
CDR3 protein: CASGSTGIINEKLFF
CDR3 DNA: TGCGCCAGCGGTTCGACAGGAATAATAAATGAAAAACTGTTTTTT

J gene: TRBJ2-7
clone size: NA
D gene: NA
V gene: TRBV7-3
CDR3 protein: CASSLGGNNEQYF
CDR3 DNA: TGTGCCAGCAGCTTAGGGGGGAACAACGAGCAGTACTTC

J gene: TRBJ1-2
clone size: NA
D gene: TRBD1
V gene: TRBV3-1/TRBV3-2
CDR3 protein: CASSTIEQGGYGYTF
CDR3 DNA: TGTGCCAGCAGTACTATCGAACAGGGGGGCTATGGCTACACCTTC

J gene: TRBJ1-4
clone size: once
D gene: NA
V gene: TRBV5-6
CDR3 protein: CASSWAPGISNEKLFF
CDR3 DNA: TGTGCCAGCAGCTGGGCTCCCGGGATTTCTAATGAAAAACTGTTTTTT

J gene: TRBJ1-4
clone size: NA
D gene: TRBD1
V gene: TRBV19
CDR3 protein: CASRDGTGDEKLFF
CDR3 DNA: TGTGCCAGTAGGGACGGGACAGGCGATGAAAAACTGTTTTTT

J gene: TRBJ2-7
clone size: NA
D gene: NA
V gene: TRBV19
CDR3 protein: CASSSRGANRGNEQYF
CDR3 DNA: TGTGCCAGTAGTTCACGCGGGGCTAACCGGGGGAACGAGCAGTACTTC

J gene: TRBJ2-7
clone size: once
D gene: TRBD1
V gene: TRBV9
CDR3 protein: CASSATGQGGPYEQYF
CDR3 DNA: TGTGCCAGCAGCGCGACGGGACAGGGGGGTCCCTACGAGCAGTACTTC

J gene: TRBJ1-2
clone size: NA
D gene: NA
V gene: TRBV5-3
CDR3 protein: CARSHRQNYGYTF
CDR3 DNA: TGTGCCAGAAGCCATCGACAGAACTATGGCTACACCTTC

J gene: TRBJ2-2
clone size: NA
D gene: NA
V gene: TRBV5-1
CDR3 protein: CASSFEPSTGELFF
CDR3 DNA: TGCGCCAGCAGCTTCGAGCCTTCCACCGGGGAGCTGTTTTTT

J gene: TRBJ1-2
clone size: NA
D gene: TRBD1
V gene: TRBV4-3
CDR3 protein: CASSQDFGTVYGYTF
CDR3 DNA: TGCGCCAGCAGCCAAGATTTCGGGACAGTCTATGGCTACACCTTC

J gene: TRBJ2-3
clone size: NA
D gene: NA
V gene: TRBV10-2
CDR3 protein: CASSAFRLVSGTDTQYF
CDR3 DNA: TGCGCCAGCAGTGCCTTCCGACTAGTGAGTGGCACAGATACGCAGTATTTT

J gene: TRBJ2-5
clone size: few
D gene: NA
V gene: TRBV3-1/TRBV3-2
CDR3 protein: CASQDRAQETQYF
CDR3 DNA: TGTGCCAGCCAGGACAGAGCCCAAGAGACCCAGTACTTC

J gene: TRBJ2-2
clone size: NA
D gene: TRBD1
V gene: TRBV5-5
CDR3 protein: CASSRPGTGANTGELFF
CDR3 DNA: TGTGCCAGCAGCCGTCCCGGGACAGGGGCGAACACCGGGGAGCTGTTTTTT

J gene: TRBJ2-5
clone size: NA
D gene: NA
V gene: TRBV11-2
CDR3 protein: CASRDGGRGYETQYF
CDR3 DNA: TGTGCCAGCAGAGACGGAGGGAGGGGGTATGAGACCCAGTACTTC

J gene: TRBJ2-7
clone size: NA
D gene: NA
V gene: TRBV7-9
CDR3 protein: CASSLRNEQYF
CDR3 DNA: TGTGCCAGCAGCCTCAGGAACGAGCAGTACTTC

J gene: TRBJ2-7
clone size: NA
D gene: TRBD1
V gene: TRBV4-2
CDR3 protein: CASSRVGQGSSYEQYF
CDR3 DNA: TGTGCCAGCAGCCGTGTCGGACAGGGTTCTTCCTACGAGCAGTACTTC

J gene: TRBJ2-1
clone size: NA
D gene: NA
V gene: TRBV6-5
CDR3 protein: CASSYVGASKNEQFF
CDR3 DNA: TGTGCCAGCAGTTACGTGGGGGCCTCCAAAAATGAGCAGTTCTTC

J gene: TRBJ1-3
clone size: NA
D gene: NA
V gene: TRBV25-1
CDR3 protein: CASSESGRRGNTIYF
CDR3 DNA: TGTGCCAGCAGTGAATCAGGCCGGAGGGGAAACACCATATATTTT

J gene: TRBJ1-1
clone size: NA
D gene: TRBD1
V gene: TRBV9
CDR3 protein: CASSILTGGGEAFF
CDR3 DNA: TGTGCCAGCAGTATCCTCACAGGGGGAGGTGAAGCTTTCTTT

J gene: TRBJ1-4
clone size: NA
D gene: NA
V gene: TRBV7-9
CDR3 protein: CASSLGSGGEKLFF
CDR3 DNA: TGTGCCAGCAGCTTAGGGTCCGGGGGTGAAAAACTGTTTTTT

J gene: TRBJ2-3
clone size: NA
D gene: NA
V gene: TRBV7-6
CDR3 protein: CASSLRRASTDTQYF
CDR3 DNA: TGTGCCAGCAGCTTACGCAGGGCTAGCACAGATACGCAGTATTTT

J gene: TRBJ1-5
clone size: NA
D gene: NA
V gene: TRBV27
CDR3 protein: CASSSLVGEFQPQHF
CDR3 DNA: TGTGCCAGCAGTTCGCTGGTTGGGGAGTTTCAGCCCCAGCATTTT

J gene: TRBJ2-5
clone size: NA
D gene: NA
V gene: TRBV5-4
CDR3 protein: CASSLSQETQYF
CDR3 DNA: TGTGCCAGCAGCCTTTCTCAAGAGACCCAGTACTTC

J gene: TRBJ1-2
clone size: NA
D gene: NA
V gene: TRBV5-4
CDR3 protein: CASSESGGNYGYTF
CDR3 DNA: TGTGCCAGCAGTGAATCGGGGGGAAACTATGGCTACACCTTC

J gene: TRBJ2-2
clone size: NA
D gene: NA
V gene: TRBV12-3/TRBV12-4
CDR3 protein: CASTVTGELFF
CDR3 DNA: TGTGCCAGCACAGTGACCGGGGAGCTGTTTTTT